These 18 T cell receptor beta chains were sequenced from one sample in a study of beta chain features in type 1 diabetes listed by TCRdb under 2018. The paper's findings and limits, for the study overall: A moderate but significant shortening of TCRB CDR3 length was observed in type 1 diabetes patients in all four CD4+ subsets.

The library was generated by the immunoSEQ multiplex PCR assay. The entire amount of isolated RNA was reverse transcribed using the High Capacity cDNA Reverse Transcription Kit, so the sequenced TCRB transcripts were expressed ones. TCRdb's version of the immuneACCESS table is confined to in-frame rearrangements and falls short of the full clone set. An unresolved V gene accounts for under half of the shortfall where checked; the remainder is of unknown origin. This sample holds 350,000 to 400,000 clones; 10% to 15% were observed only once. Clones ranked in the top ten supply approximately 0.01% of the sample. No antigen has been identified for these receptors. Material for sequencing was naive CD4+ T cells from blood. The sample's cell subset or site label is to be understood as: true naive CD4+ T cells. The receptors stem from a woman under 30 with type 1 diabetes.

Only a few counts were recorded for this clone. V and J are TRBV5-1 and TRBJ2-6; no firm D call. CDR3 length equals 16 residues. Per germline, CDR1 SGHRS and CDR2 YFSETQ. V lost 4 bases and J lost 0, with 11 bases in between. CDR3: CASSPRLGSGANVLTF. DNA of the CDR3: TGCGCCAGCAGCCCCCGACTCGGCTCTGGGGCCAACGTCCTGACTTTC.

The V call is TRBV7-8, the J call TRBJ1-1; 7 positions agree with TRBD1. Germline V gene lookup returns CDR1 SGHVS and CDR2 FQNEAQ. The CDR3 runs to 15 residues. Germline trimming cut 5 bases from V and 4 bases from J; bases unmatched to any gene: 10. CDR3 DNA sequence: TGTGCCAGCAGCCCCAGGATCAGGGGGGTCACTGAAGCTTTCTTT. It is translated as CASSPRIRGVTEAFF. The complete variable domain, with remaining parts taken from reference TRBV7-8 and TRBJ1-1, reads GAGVSQSPRYKVAKRGQDVALRCDPISGHVSLFWYQQALGQGPEFLTYFQNEAQLDKSGLPSDRFFAERPEGSVSTLKIQRTQQEDSAVYLCASSPRIRGVTEAFFGQGTRLTVV.

The V call is TRBV10-3, the J call TRBJ2-1; the D gene is possibly TRBD1 (5 bases). V was shortened by 4 bases and J by 4 bases, with 8 bases between the two germline ends. CDR1 and CDR2 from the germline V gene are ENHRY and SYGVKD. The CDR3 spans 13 residues. The CDR3, as DNA: TGTGCCATCAGTGTCGCAGGGTACAATGAGCAGTTCTTC. It codes for CAISVAGYNEQFF.

The CDR3 is CASRNRQGGGETQYF. The CDR3 nucleotides read TGTGCCAGCAGGAACCGACAAGGCGGGGGAGAGACCCAGTACTTC. The chain is built from TRBV7-9 and TRBJ2-5; the match to TRBD2 covers 7 bases. The CDR3 spans 15 residues. Germline CDR1 reads SEHNR; CDR2 reads FQNEAQ (reference sequence). V shed 6 bases, J shed 4 bases, and the junction held 11 bases outside the gene matches.

The chain has TRBV6-5 and TRBJ2-5, with D possibly being TRBD2 (6 bases). Germline V CDR1 and CDR2: MNHEY, SVGAGI. The V end lost 6 bases, the J end lost 4 bases, and 12 bases lay between the germline ends. The CDR3 loop spans 13 amino acids. CDR3 protein: CASRFQGGETQYF. CDR3 nucleotide sequence: TGTGCCAGCAGATTCCAGGGAGGAGAGACCCAGTACTTC.

The gene calls are TRBV28 and TRBJ2-3, with a tentative D call TRBD1 (6 bases). CDR1 is MDHEN and CDR2 is SYDVKM in the germline V gene. This CDR3 is 13 amino acids long. The V gene lost 8 bases and the J gene lost 6 bases, with 15 bases spanning the gap. CDR3 in DNA: TGTGCCAGCTTGGGGGCCCCCGGTGATACGCAGTATTTT. Protein sequence: CASLGAPGDTQYF.

V is TRBV5-4 and J is TRBJ1-2; 9 nucleotides agree with TRBD1. Germline CDR1 reads SGHNT; CDR2 reads YYREEE (reference sequence). CDR3 size: 15 residues. V trimming: 4 bases; J trimming: 6 bases; junction bases outside the gene matches: 10. CDR3 protein: CASSRPGTGIHGYTF. The CDR3 DNA reads TGTGCCAGCAGCCGTCCTGGGACAGGGATACATGGCTACACCTTC. Full variable domain (remainder filled in from reference TRBV5-4 and TRBJ1-2): ETGVTQSPTHLIKTRGQQVTLRCSSQSGHNTVSWYQQALGQGPQFIFQYYREEENGRGNFPPRFSGLQFPNYSSELNVNALELDDSALYLCASSRPGTGIHGYTFGSGTRLTVV.

This clone has only a few counts. V is TRBV18 and J is TRBJ1-4; 8 nucleotides agree with TRBD1. J was trimmed by 7 bases and V by 6 bases; bases with no gene match: 13. The CDR3 covers 16 residues. CDR1 and CDR2 from the germline V gene are KGHSH and LQKENI. CDR3 sequence reads: CASSLNSGGDSEKLFF. CDR3 bases: TGTGCCAGCTCCCTCAATTCAGGGGGCGATTCTGAAAAACTGTTTTTT.

This sequence joins TRBV30 and TRBJ2-1, with 9 bases identical to TRBD2. There are 15 residues in the CDR3. V shed 4 bases and J 3 bases; nucleotides not matched to a gene: 7. The germline V gene has CDR1 GTSNPN and CDR2 SVGIG (reference sequence). The CDR3 bases are TGTGCCTGGAAAGGGTTTAGCGGGAGCTACAATGAGCAGTTCTTC. This codes for CAWKGFSGSYNEQFF. Based on the CDR3 plus reference TRBV30 and TRBJ2-1, the full variable domain is SQTIHQWPATLVQPVGSPLSLECTVEGTSNPNLYWYRQAAGRGLQLLFYSVGIGQISSEVPQNLSASRPQDRQFILSSKKLLLSDSGFYLCAWKGFSGSYNEQFFGPGTRLTVL.

This clone has only a few counts. The gene calls are TRBV7-2 and TRBJ2-6, with D possibly being TRBD2 (5 bases). The CDR3 contains 16 residues. Trimming pared 3 bases from V and 0 bases from J, leaving 9 bases between. CDR1 SGHTA and CDR2 FQGNSA come from the germline V gene. The CDR3 loop is CASSFGRASGANVLTF. The CDR3, as DNA: TGTGCCAGCAGCTTCGGGCGGGCCTCTGGGGCCAACGTCCTGACTTTC.

In its sample, this clone was seen a few times. V is TRBV13 and J is TRBJ2-2, with 8 bases identical to TRBD1. In germline, CDR1 is PRHDT, CDR2 FYEKMQ (reference sequence). Germline trimming cut 2 bases from V and 0 bases from J; bases unmatched to any gene: 8. This CDR3 is built from 18 residues. CDR3 protein: CASSLLTDRAANTGELFF. The CDR3 DNA reads as TGTGCCAGCAGCTTATTAACGGACAGGGCCGCGAACACCGGGGAGCTGTTTTTT.

The chain uses TRBV30 and TRBJ1-5, with D tentatively TRBD1 (5 bases). This CDR3 is built from 13 residues. The germline V gene encodes CDR1 GTSNPN and CDR2 SVGIG (reference sequence). Trimming took 2 bases from V and 4 from J, leaving 9 bases between them. The CDR3 DNA sequence: TGTGCCTGGAGTATCGGGGGGAATCAGCCCCAGCATTTT. Amino acid sequence: CAWSIGGNQPQHF.

This clone was found a few times. V usage is TRBV4-3 and J usage is TRBJ2-7; TRBD2 matches 8 bases. The CDR3 consists of 16 residues. The J segment lost 2 bases and the V segment lost 0 bases, leaving 6 bases of the junction unmatched. Per germline, CDR1 LGHNA and CDR2 YSLEER. CDR3 amino acids: CASSQDPRGGTYEQYF. CDR3 nucleotide sequence: TGCGCCAGCAGCCAAGATCCCCGGGGGGGAACCTACGAGCAGTACTTC.

This clone has only a few counts. The rearrangement uses TRBV27 and TRBJ1-5; TRBD1 agrees at 7 bases. V shed 7 bases, J shed 6 bases, and the junction held 6 bases outside the gene matches. The CDR3 loop spans 13 amino acids. Germline V CDR1 and CDR2: MNHEY, SMNVEV (reference sequence). In DNA, the CDR3 is TGTGCCAGCAAGGAGGCAGGGGGTCAGCCCCAGCATTTT. Its translation: CASKEAGGQPQHF.

This clone was seen only a few times. V and J are TRBV5-4 and TRBJ2-1, with TRBD2 matching over 10 bases. V lost 2 bases and J lost 2; bases outside the gene matches: 4. The CDR3 length is 16 residues. Germline CDR1 SGHNT, CDR2 YYREEE (reference sequence). The DNA of the CDR3 is TGTGCCAGCAGCTTCTCTAGCGGGGGACCCTACAATGAGCAGTTCTTC. Amino acids: CASSFSSGGPYNEQFF.

V usage is TRBV5-1 and J usage is TRBJ1-1, with 8 bases that match TRBD1. The CDR3 runs 15 residues. CDR1 is SGHRS, CDR2 YFSETQ, per germline. V was pared by 4 bases and J by 4 bases, with 9 bases of the junction left unmatched. For the CDR3, the DNA is TGCGCCAGCAGCCTAACCGGGACAGGCGGCACTGAAGCTTTCTTT. It is translated as CASSLTGTGGTEAFF.

In this sample, this clone turned up a few times. The chain combines TRBV6-5 with TRBJ2-7; 10 bases align to TRBD1. The CDR3 sequence is 14 residues long. Trimming at V came to 6 bases and at J to 0 bases, leaving 2 bases not matched to a gene. Per the germline V gene, CDR1 is MNHEY and CDR2 is SVGAGI. Written as DNA, the CDR3 is TGTGCCAGCAGGGGACAGGGGAGCTCCTACGAGCAGTACTTC. Translated, it gives CASRGQGSSYEQYF.

The V and J genes are TRBV29-1 and TRBJ2-1; 12 nucleotides agree with TRBD2. Germline assignment: CDR1 SQVTM and CDR2 ANQGSEA. The CDR3 runs 12 residues. After removal of 6 bases from V and 7 bases from J, the junction contained 1 base not matched to a gene. DNA of the CDR3: TGCAGCGTAGGGACTAGCGGGAATGAGCAGTTCTTC. Translated, it gives CSVGTSGNEQFF.